One and the same sample provided the 32 T cell receptor beta chains below, sequenced in a study of technical replicates of blood from four donors. TCRdb's copy holds only in-frame clones and misses some; the assay was immunoSEQ multiplex PCR. Of 80,000 to 95,000 clones listed, over 85% are singletons. Sequenced material: T cells isolated from PBMCs. The receptor set was obtained from a human donor in good health.

The genes are TRBV19 and TRBJ2-1, with a possible D match to TRBD2 (6 bases). Trimming left V 4 bases short and J 8 bases short, with 9 bases between. Germline CDR1 is LNHDA and CDR2 is SQIVND (reference sequence). This CDR3 has 12 residues. This CDR3 is CASSTRRDEQFF. CDR3 sequence (DNA): TGTGCCAGTAGTACGCGGAGGGATGAGCAGTTCTTC.

The V and J genes are TRBV7-9 and TRBJ1-4; TRBD1 matches at 7 bases. Germline V lookup: CDR1 SEHNR, CDR2 FQNEAQ (reference sequence). The CDR3 loop spans 15 amino acids. The ends lost 5 bases at V and 8 bases at J; junction bases unmatched: 11. The CDR3 sequence: CASSLREGGWEKLFF. For the CDR3, the DNA is TGTGCCAGCAGCCTTCGCGAAGGGGGCTGGGAAAAACTGTTTTTT.

This chain uses TRBV9 with TRBJ2-7, with 7 bases lining up with TRBD2. Germline values: CDR1 SGDLS, CDR2 YYNGEE. The ends lost 4 bases at V and 3 bases at J; junction bases unmatched: 13. This CDR3 is built from 16 residues. The CDR3 sequence is CASSPRPASGDYEQYF. CDR3 coding DNA: TGTGCCAGCAGCCCCCGACCAGCTAGCGGTGACTACGAGCAGTACTTC.

The chain joins TRBV5-1 to TRBJ2-7; a possible D gene is TRBD2 (6 bases). V was trimmed by 2 bases and J by 5 bases, leaving 20 bases between them. The CDR3 consists of 16 residues. Germline V gene lookup returns CDR1 SGHRS and CDR2 YFSETQ. The CDR3 DNA reads TGCGCCAGCAGCTTCCTTATCCAATCCCGGGAGAACGAGCAGTACTTC. This sequence encodes CASSFLIQSRENEQYF.

V usage is TRBV5-1 and J usage is TRBJ2-7; TRBD1 matches at 7 bases. The CDR3 runs 14 residues. Germline CDR1 is SGHRS and CDR2 is YFSETQ. Trimming at V came to 4 bases and at J to 5 bases, leaving 9 bases not matched to a gene. The CDR3 coding sequence is TGCGCCAGCAGCATGGACAGGAGAAACAACGAGCAGTACTTC. The encoded protein is CASSMDRRNNEQYF.

This clone showed up just a few times. The chain has TRBV2 and TRBJ1-1; 7 bases map to TRBD1. The V and J ends lost 4 bases and 2 bases, in that order; junction bases with no gene match: 10. CDR1 and CDR2 from the germline V gene are SNHLY and FYNNEI. The CDR3 runs 16 residues. The chain's CDR3 is CASSGGSGQRNTEAFF. Written as DNA, the CDR3 is TGTGCCAGCAGTGGAGGATCGGGACAGAGAAACACTGAAGCTTTCTTT.

The chain employs TRBV14 and TRBJ2-5; tentative D call: TRBD2 (7 bases). This CDR3 is 16 amino acids long. CDR1 and CDR2 from the germline V gene are SGHDN and FVKESK. V lost 4 bases, J lost 2 bases, and 17 bases lay in between. CDR3 amino acids: CASSLPGEGGQETQYF. The CDR3 DNA reads TGTGCCAGCAGCCTCCCAGGGGAGGGAGGTCAAGAGACCCAGTACTTC.

V and J are TRBV18 and TRBJ1-4; D is ambiguous. CDR3 size: 17 residues. Germline CDR1 is KGHSH and CDR2 is LQKENI. V shed 6 bases and J shed 8 bases, with 25 bases lying between them. In DNA form, the CDR3 reads TGTGCCAGCTCGCCCGCGGCAAACCAAGTACGGCAGGAAAAACTGTTTTTT. Protein product: CASSPAANQVRQEKLFF. Full variable domain (outside the CDR3, taken from reference TRBV18 and TRBJ1-4): NAGVMQNPRHLVRRRGQEARLRCSPMKGHSHVYWYRQLPEEGLKFMVYLQKENIIDESGMPKERFSAEFPKEGPSILRIQQVVRGDSAAYFCASSPAANQVRQEKLFFGSGTQLSVL.

The chain employs TRBV5-4 and TRBJ1-1; 7 bases line up with TRBD1. Germline V gene data show CDR1 as SGHNT and CDR2 as YYREEE (reference sequence). The CDR3 consists of 15 residues. J gave up 7 bases and V 0 bases, and 9 bases lay outside the gene matches. CDR3 protein: CASSLGGGRDSEAFF. CDR3 nucleotides: TGTGCCAGCAGCTTGGGTGGAGGCAGGGACAGTGAAGCTTTCTTT.

The chain employs TRBV10-2 and TRBJ1-2, with D perhaps matching TRBD1 (5 bases). V was clipped by 3 bases and J by 6 bases, with 17 bases between them. Germline CDR1 WSHSY, CDR2 SAAADI. This CDR3 is 15 amino acids long. The DNA of the CDR3 is TGCGCCAGCAGTGACAGTGGGGCAGCCGTCGATGGCTACACCTTC. Its translation: CASSDSGAAVDGYTF.

The CDR3 DNA sequence: TGTGCCAGCAGTGGATGGACTGGAAACACCGGGGAGCTGTTTTTT. Its translation: CASSGWTGNTGELFF. V usage is TRBV6-1 and J usage is TRBJ2-2, with D possibly TRBD2 on 5 matching bases. Looked up from germline, CDR1 is MNHNS and CDR2 is SASEGT. The CDR3 is 15 residues long. V dropped 4 bases and J dropped 2 bases, with 11 bases sitting between them.

The chain uses TRBV5-1 and TRBJ1-4; D is unclear. CDR1 SGHRS and CDR2 YFSETQ come from the germline V gene. V dropped 0 bases and J dropped 8 bases, with 8 bases sitting between them. The length of the CDR3 is 13 residues. As DNA, the CDR3 is TGCGCCAGCAGCTTGGCCGGTCAAGAAAAACTGTTTTTT. Its protein product is CASSLAGQEKLFF.

The chain carries TRBV5-3 and TRBJ2-7; D is possibly TRBD1 (6 bases). TRBV5-3 is reported as an ORF; its role is uncertain. The V end lost 4 bases, the J end lost 5 bases, and 13 bases lay between the germline ends. The CDR3 consists of 13 residues. DNA for the CDR3: TGTGCCAGAAGCATACAGGGCTCGCACGAGCAGTACTTC. Protein: CARSIQGSHEQYF.

V is TRBV5-1 and J is TRBJ1-2; the D gene is possibly TRBD1 (5 bases). Germline loops: CDR1 SGHRS, CDR2 YFSETQ. Trimming removed 0 bases at V and 2 bases at J, with 17 bases between. The CDR3 sequence is 17 residues long. CDR3 nucleotides: TGCGCCAGCAGCTTGGGAGTTTATGACAGCGCGAACTATGGCTACACCTTC. Protein: CASSLGVYDSANYGYTF. Based on the CDR3 plus reference TRBV5-1 and TRBJ1-2, the full variable domain is KAGVTQTPRYLIKTRGQQVTLSCSPISGHRSVSWYQQTPGQGLQFLFEYFSETQRNKGNFPGRFSGRQFSNSRSEMNVSTLELGDSALYLCASSLGVYDSANYGYTFGSGTRLTVV.

The V and J genes are TRBV30 and TRBJ2-1; 8 bases are shared with TRBD1. The CDR3 totals 17 residues. Germline V gene sequence: CDR1 GTSNPN, CDR2 SVGIG (reference sequence). V gave up 0 bases and J gave up 8 bases; unmatched junction bases: 15. CDR3: CAWSVTLYSDRAHEQFF. The CDR3 DNA reads as TGTGCCTGGAGTGTAACTTTATATTCGGACAGGGCCCATGAGCAGTTCTTC.

The gene calls are TRBV7-2 and TRBJ2-1; 10 positions match TRBD2. Germline trimming cut 1 base from V and 4 bases from J; bases unmatched to any gene: 1. This CDR3 comprises 15 residues. Germline V CDR1 and CDR2: SGHTA, FQGNSA. CDR3 region: CASSLGTSGYNEQFF. CDR3 nucleotides: TGTGCCAGCAGCTTAGGGACTAGCGGATACAATGAGCAGTTCTTC.

The chain carries TRBV19 and TRBJ2-7, with D unclear. CDR3 length: 13 residues. CDR1 is LNHDA and CDR2 is SQIVND in the germline V gene (reference sequence). V was cut by 3 bases and J by 2 bases, with 8 bases left in between. Written as DNA, the CDR3 is TGTGCCAGTAGTATCGGTAAAACCTACGAGCAGTACTTC. Translating gives CASSIGKTYEQYF.

The J gene is TRBJ2-3, the V gene TRBV29-1; D is ambiguous. The CDR3 is 18 amino acids. Germline-derived CDR1 and CDR2 are SQVTM and ANQGSEA. Trimming shortened V by 4 bases and J by 1 base, and 24 bases separated the two germline ends. The CDR3 DNA reads TGCAGCGTTGGTCCTAGATGGGTAGTCCCCAATCGCACAGATACGCAGTATTTT. Translation: CSVGPRWVVPNRTDTQYF.

The sample holds a few counts of this clone. This chain joins TRBV5-1 and TRBJ2-7, with D unclear. This CDR3 has 13 residues. Germline assignment: CDR1 SGHRS and CDR2 YFSETQ. Trimming stripped 4 bases from V and 1 base from J, with 9 bases between. The CDR3 loop is CASSIAFSYEQYF. The CDR3 bases are TGCGCCAGCAGCATAGCTTTTTCCTACGAGCAGTACTTC.

The V call is TRBV5-1, the J call TRBJ2-3; maybe TRBD2 (6 bases). Germline loops: CDR1 SGHRS, CDR2 YFSETQ. Trimming cost V 0 bases and J 4 bases, with 9 bases left between them. The CDR3 loop spans 14 amino acids. The CDR3 DNA follows: TGCGCCAGCAGCTTGGCCGGGAGACCAGATACGCAGTATTTT. Protein sequence: CASSLAGRPDTQYF. The full variable domain, with the rest looked up from reference TRBV5-1 and TRBJ2-3, is KAGVTQTPRYLIKTRGQQVTLSCSPISGHRSVSWYQQTPGQGLQFLFEYFSETQRNKGNFPGRFSGRQFSNSRSEMNVSTLELGDSALYLCASSLAGRPDTQYFGPGTRLTVL.

The chain joins TRBV19 to TRBJ2-7; TRBD1 might be the D (6 bases). V lost 0 bases and J 6 bases, leaving 18 bases between the germline ends. The CDR3 totals 16 residues. In germline, CDR1 is LNHDA, CDR2 SQIVND (reference sequence). The CDR3, as DNA: TGTGCCAGTAGTATAGATTGGTCCAGGGACAAGGGCGAGCAGTACTTC. This translates into CASSIDWSRDKGEQYF.

The chain has TRBV5-4 and TRBJ2-7, with TRBD2 matching 12 bases. The germline V gene has CDR1 SGHNT and CDR2 YYREEE (reference sequence). V shed 3 bases, J shed 5 bases, and the junction held 6 bases outside the gene matches. The length of the CDR3 is 15 residues. CDR3 sequence (DNA): TGTGCCAGCAGCTCGACTAGCGGGAGAATCCACGAGCAGTACTTC. This codes for CASSSTSGRIHEQYF.

The chain recombines TRBV2 with TRBJ2-1, with 7 nucleotides matching TRBD1. The CDR3 runs to 15 residues. Germline values: CDR1 SNHLY, CDR2 FYNNEI. The V and J ends lost 9 bases and 0 bases, in that order; junction bases with no gene match: 8. In DNA, the CDR3 is TGTGCCAGGGGAGAGGGGGCGAGCTCCTACAATGAGCAGTTCTTC. It translates to CARGEGASSYNEQFF.

The count of this clone is one. The CDR3 loop is CASSPFSGSNTGELFF. In nucleotides, the CDR3 is TGTGCCAGCAGTCCCTTTTCAGGGTCGAACACCGGGGAGCTGTTTTTT. This rearrangement joins TRBV27 to TRBJ2-2; TRBD1 is a possible D gene (5 bases). This CDR3 contains 16 residues. Germline CDR1 and CDR2: MNHEY and SMNVEV (reference sequence). Trimming stripped 5 bases from V and 0 bases from J, with 13 bases between.

The rearrangement joins TRBV6-5 to TRBJ1-3, with 7 bases identical to TRBD1. With 6 bases clipped from V and 4 bases from J, the junction kept 3 bases outside the gene matches. The CDR3 has 13 amino acids. From germline, CDR1 is MNHEY and CDR2 SVGAGI. The CDR3 is CASRKGQGNTIYF. Here the CDR3 DNA reads TGTGCCAGCAGGAAGGGACAGGGAAACACCATATATTTT.

The chain is built from TRBV7-9 and TRBJ2-3, with TRBD2 matching over 7 bases. The CDR3 is made up of 18 amino acids. Germline trimming cut 4 bases from V and 2 bases from J; bases unmatched to any gene: 15. Germline V CDR1 and CDR2: SEHNR, FQNEAQ (reference sequence). This CDR3 reads CASSSAPGGLAPTDTQYF. The CDR3 region has the DNA TGTGCCAGCAGCTCCGCCCCGGGGGGATTAGCCCCCACAGATACGCAGTATTTT.

V is TRBV4-1 and J is TRBJ2-1; D may be TRBD1 (5 bases). Per germline, CDR1 MGHRA and CDR2 YSYEKL. The CDR3 spans 16 residues. V lost 1 base, J lost 0 bases, and 10 bases lay in between. The DNA of the CDR3 is TGCGCCAGCAGCCAAGTTAGACAGAGCTCCTACAATGAGCAGTTCTTC. Amino acid sequence: CASSQVRQSSYNEQFF.

The V call is TRBV28, the J call TRBJ2-1, with a tentative D call TRBD2 (6 bases). The V and J ends lost 5 bases and 9 bases respectively, with 23 bases between them. Germline V gene lookup returns CDR1 MDHEN and CDR2 SYDVKM. This CDR3 contains 16 residues. The chain's CDR3 is CASSPPGTYVKSEQFF. The CDR3 nucleotides read TGTGCCAGCAGTCCTCCCGGGACTTATGTAAAGAGTGAGCAGTTCTTC.

This clone was counted once. V usage is TRBV2 and J usage is TRBJ2-3, with 10 bases identical to TRBD2. This CDR3 is built from 14 residues. The germline V gene encodes CDR1 SNHLY and CDR2 FYNNEI. V lost 6 bases and J lost 5; bases outside the gene matches: 5. CDR3 region: CASRSGGAGDTQYF. The CDR3 DNA follows: TGTGCCAGCAGGAGCGGGGGGGCCGGAGATACGCAGTATTTT.

The chain employs TRBV13 and TRBJ1-1; D is perhaps TRBD1 (6 bases). CDR1 and CDR2 (germline): PRHDT, FYEKMQ (reference sequence). Trimming left V 5 bases short and J 4 bases short, with 11 bases between. CDR3 size: 13 residues. CDR3 amino acids: CASSRGGPTEAFF. CDR3 coding DNA: TGTGCCAGCAGCCGGGGGGGGCCCACTGAAGCTTTCTTT.

This chain joins TRBV5-1 and TRBJ1-3; a weak D match, TRBD1 (6 bases). V lost 0 bases and J lost 0, with 10 bases in between. The CDR3 sequence is 16 residues long. Germline lookup yields CDR1 SGHRS and CDR2 YFSETQ. CDR3 in DNA: TGCGCCAGCAGCTTGGAGACAGGACTCTCTGGAAACACCATATATTTT. Translation: CASSLETGLSGNTIYF.

The chain joins TRBV6-5 to TRBJ1-2; D possibly corresponds to TRBD1 (5 bases). Deletions cut 2 bases from V and 4 bases from J, with 11 bases between. This CDR3 is 14 amino acids long. Per germline, CDR1 MNHEY and CDR2 SVGAGI. The CDR3 nucleotides are TGTGCCAGCAGTTACACAGGTGGAGTCTATGGCTACACCTTC. This sequence encodes CASSYTGGVYGYTF.